This TCR beta chain was retrieved from a study of blood T cell repertoires in COVID-19. Study as a whole: Researchers got acute and convalescent COVID-19 samples from the United States, Italy and Spain. PBMCs, B-cell-depleted T cells, or T cells provided the cDNA or gDNA that made up the material.

As processed by the authors: Amplification of reference gene primers provided the estimated nucleated cell counts. Sequencing was performed with immunoSEQ multiplex PCR; in TCRdb, only in-frame clones are kept and a portion is missing. V and J calls plus clone size are reproduced from that table; the DNA served to infer D and trimming. The sample holds 270,000 or so clones; about 90% are singletons and the top ten take around 12%. Followed over time, Seattle patients had been enrolled while infection was active. Per germline, CDR1 SNHLY and CDR2 FYNNEI. V was pared by 4 bases and J by 7 bases, with 13 bases between. This CDR3 comprises 13 residues.

The chain carries TRBV2 and TRBJ1-1; perhaps TRBD1 as D (5 bases). The sequencing sample was made of peripheral blood. The sequence came from a woman under 40 with COVID-19, enrolled during active disease. This CDR3 is CASSGGDGGEAFF. In DNA, the CDR3 is TGTGCCAGCAGTGGAGGGGACGGGGGTGAAGCTTTCTTT.